This TCR beta chain came from a study of blood T cell repertoires in COVID-19. Study details: The United States, Italy and Spain provided the acute and convalescent COVID-19 samples.

V dropped 5 bases and J dropped 0; count of bases not matched to a gene: 12. CDR1 SGHVS and CDR2 FQNEAQ come from the germline V gene. This CDR3 region has 18 residues. The authors' processing: By means of reference gene primer amplification, nucleated cell counts were estimated. Some clones are missing from TCRdb's copy, which holds only in-frame ones; the method was immunoSEQ multiplex PCR. Clone size and V and J calls were adopted from that table, with D and trimming inferred from the DNA. The sample includes around 400,000 clones, roughly nine tenths seen only once; the top ten take roughly 1.2%.

The chain employs TRBV7-8 and TRBJ2-2; TRBD2 aligns across 7 bases. Sequencing was performed on peripheral blood. The clonotype was recovered from a man between 40 and 49 years old with acute or convalescent COVID-19. The DNA for the CDR3 is TGTGCCAGCAGCCCTCACAGAGCGGGATTAACGAACACCGGGGAGCTGTTTTTT. The encoded protein is CASSPHRAGLTNTGELFF.